The clone carrying this TCR beta chain has just one count. No antigen is known for it. The data were taken from a study of T cell responses to AZD1222 COVID-19 vaccine. Study-level results: It should be noted that donors were predominantly white British and more often female, and clonal diversity was possibly underestimated. Vaccination with two AZD1222 doses was followed by a rise in Spike-specific TCR breadth and depth.

This CDR3 contains 14 residues. V lost 0 bases, J lost 2 bases, and 7 bases lay in between. From germline, CDR1 is SGDLS and CDR2 YYNGEE. TCRdb's copy holds only in-frame clones and misses some; the assay was immunoSEQ multiplex PCR. The sample lists 56,000 or so clones, roughly 85% seen once, with less than 15% in the top ten. Sequenced material: peripheral blood, taken on day 0 of AZD1222 vaccination. The chain links TRBV9 to TRBJ2-3; possibly TRBD1 for D (5 bases). The clonotype originates from an adult in good health. The CDR3 reads CASSVGGTTDTQYF. The CDR3 bases are TGTGCCAGCAGCGTAGGGGGCACCACAGATACGCAGTATTTT.